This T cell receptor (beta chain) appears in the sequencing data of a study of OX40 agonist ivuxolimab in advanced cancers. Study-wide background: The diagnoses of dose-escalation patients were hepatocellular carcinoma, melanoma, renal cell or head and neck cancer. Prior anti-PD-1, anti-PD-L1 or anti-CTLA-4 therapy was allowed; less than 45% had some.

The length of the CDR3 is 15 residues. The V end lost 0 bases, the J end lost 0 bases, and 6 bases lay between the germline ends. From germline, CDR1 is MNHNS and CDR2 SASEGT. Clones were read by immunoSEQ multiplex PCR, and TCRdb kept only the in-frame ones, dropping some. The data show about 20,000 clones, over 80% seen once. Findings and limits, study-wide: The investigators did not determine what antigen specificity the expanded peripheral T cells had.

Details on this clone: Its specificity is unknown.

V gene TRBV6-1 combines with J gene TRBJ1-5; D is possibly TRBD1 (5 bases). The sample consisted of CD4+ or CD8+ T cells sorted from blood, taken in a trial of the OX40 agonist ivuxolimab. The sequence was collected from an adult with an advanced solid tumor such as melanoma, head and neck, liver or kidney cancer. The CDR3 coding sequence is TGTGCCAGCAGTGAAGCGGGGGGTAGCAATCAGCCCCAGCATTTT. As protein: CASSEAGGSNQPQHF.